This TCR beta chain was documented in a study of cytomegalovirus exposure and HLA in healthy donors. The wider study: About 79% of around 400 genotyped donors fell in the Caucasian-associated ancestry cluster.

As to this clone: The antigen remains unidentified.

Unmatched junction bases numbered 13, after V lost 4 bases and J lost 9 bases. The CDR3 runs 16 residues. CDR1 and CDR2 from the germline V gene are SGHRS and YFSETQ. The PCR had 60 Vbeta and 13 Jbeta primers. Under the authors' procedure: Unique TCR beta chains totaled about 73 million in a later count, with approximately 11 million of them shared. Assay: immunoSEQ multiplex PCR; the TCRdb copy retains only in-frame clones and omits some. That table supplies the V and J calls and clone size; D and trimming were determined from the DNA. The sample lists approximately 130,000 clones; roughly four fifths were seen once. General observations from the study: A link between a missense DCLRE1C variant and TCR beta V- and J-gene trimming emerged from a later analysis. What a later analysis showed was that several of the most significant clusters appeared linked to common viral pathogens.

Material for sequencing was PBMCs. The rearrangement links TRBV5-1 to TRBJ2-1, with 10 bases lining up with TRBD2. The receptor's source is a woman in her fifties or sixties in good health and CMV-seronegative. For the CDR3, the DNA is TGCGCCAGCAGCGGCTCTAGCGGGAGTAGGTGGGGTGAGCAGTTCTTC. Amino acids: CASSGSSGSRWGEQFF.